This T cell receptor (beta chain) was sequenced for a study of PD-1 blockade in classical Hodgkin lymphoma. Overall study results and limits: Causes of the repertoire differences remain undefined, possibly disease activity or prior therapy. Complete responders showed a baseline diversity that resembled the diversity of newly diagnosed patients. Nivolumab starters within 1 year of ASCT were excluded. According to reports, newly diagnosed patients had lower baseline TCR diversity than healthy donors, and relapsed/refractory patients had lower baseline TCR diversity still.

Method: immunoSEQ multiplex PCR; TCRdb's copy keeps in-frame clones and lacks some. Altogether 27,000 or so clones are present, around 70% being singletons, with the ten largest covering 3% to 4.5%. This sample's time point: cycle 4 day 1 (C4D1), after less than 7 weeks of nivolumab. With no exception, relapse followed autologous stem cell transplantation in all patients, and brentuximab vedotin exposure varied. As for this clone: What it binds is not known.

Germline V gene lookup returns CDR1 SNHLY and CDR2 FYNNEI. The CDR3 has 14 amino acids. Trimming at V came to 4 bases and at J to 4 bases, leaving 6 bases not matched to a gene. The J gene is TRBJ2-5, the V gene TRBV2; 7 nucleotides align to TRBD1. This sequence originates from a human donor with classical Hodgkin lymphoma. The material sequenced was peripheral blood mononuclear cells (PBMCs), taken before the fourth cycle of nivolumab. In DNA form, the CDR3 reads TGTGCCAGCAGTGGAGACAGGGCGGGAGAGACCCAGTACTTC. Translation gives CASSGDRAGETQYF.